The next 13 T cell receptor beta chains were all read from a single sample in a study of PD-1 blockade in classical Hodgkin lymphoma. Libraries were prepared by immunoSEQ multiplex PCR; TCRdb keeps only in-frame clonotypes and omits some of them. The data contain more than 15,000 clones, about 92% of them singletons. The time point was: newly diagnosed, previously untreated cHL patient sample. Starting with thawed PBMCs, CD4+ T cells were purified by magnetic negative selection. Sequencing used CD4+ T cells from blood. These receptor sequences come from a human donor with classical Hodgkin lymphoma.

This chain joins TRBV5-1 and TRBJ1-1; 8 positions agree with TRBD1. V shed 2 bases and J 6 bases; nucleotides not matched to a gene: 9. The CDR3 runs 15 residues. The germline V gene has CDR1 SGHRS and CDR2 YFSETQ. The CDR3 nucleotides read TGCGCCAGCAGCTTAACGTTGACAGGGGACGCTGAAGCTTTCTTT. Translating gives CASSLTLTGDAEAFF.

V usage is TRBV2 and J usage is TRBJ1-1, with no clear D. CDR3 length equals 12 residues. V was cut by 4 bases and J by 1 base, with 4 bases left in between. The V gene's germline CDR1 is SNHLY and CDR2 FYNNEI. The CDR3 DNA follows: TGTGCCAGCAGTGTTTCGAACACTGAAGCTTTCTTT. It yields the protein CASSVSNTEAFF. The full variable domain, rest sourced from reference TRBV2 and TRBJ1-1, is EPEVTQTPSHQVTQMGQEVILRCVPISNHLYFYWYRQILGQKVEFLVSFYNNEISEKSEIFDDQFSVERPDGSNFTLKIRSTKLEDSAMYFCASSVSNTEAFFGQGTRLTVV.

The chain employs TRBV27 and TRBJ2-7; tentatively, D is TRBD1 (6 bases). In germline, CDR1 is MNHEY, CDR2 SMNVEV (reference sequence). Trimming took 5 bases from V and 3 from J, leaving 23 bases between them. The CDR3 is 17 residues long. The CDR3 loop is CASSLLYGDTSFYEQYF. The CDR3 region has the DNA TGTGCCAGCAGTCTTTTATATGGGGACACTAGTTTCTACGAGCAGTACTTC.

The V gene is TRBV6-5, the J gene TRBJ2-7; TRBD2 is a possible D gene (6 bases). The ends were cut back, 4 bases at V and 3 bases at J, with 19 bases in the middle. Germline-derived CDR1 and CDR2 are MNHEY and SVGAGI. The CDR3 covers 16 residues. The CDR3 DNA is TGTGCCAGCAGTTCACTCCAGCGGGCTCTAATCTACGAGCAGTACTTC. Translated: CASSSLQRALIYEQYF.

The rearrangement uses TRBV5-5 and TRBJ1-5; D is unclear. Trimming left V 7 bases short and J 6 bases short, with 11 bases between. Germline lookup yields CDR1 SGHKS and CDR2 YYEKEE (reference sequence). CDR3 length equals 12 residues. The chain's CDR3 is CASGKGLQPQHF. The CDR3 DNA is TGTGCCAGCGGGAAGGGTCTTCAGCCCCAGCATTTT.

This clone was detected only a few times. One end of the junction varies from germline; a read error may be responsible. The rearrangement links TRBV10-2 to TRBJ1-2, with D perhaps TRBD1 (5 bases). The CDR3 has 10 residues. Germline CDR1 and CDR2: WSHSY and SAAADI. In DNA form, the CDR3 reads TGCGCCAGCTTCTTCTGGGACGGGATCTTC. This translates into CASFFWDGIF.

The rearrangement joins TRBV10-2 to TRBJ1-5, with 7 nucleotides matching TRBD1. The CDR3 loop spans 13 amino acids. Germline V gene data show CDR1 as WSHSY and CDR2 as SAAADI. Trimming removed 5 bases from V and 6 bases from J; junction bases left unmatched: 4. The CDR3 DNA is TGCGCCAGCAGTCAGGGGGGTGCTCAGCCCCAGCATTTT. This translates into CASSQGGAQPQHF.

V is TRBV2 and J is TRBJ2-5; the D gene is possibly TRBD2 (6 bases). Trimming pared 6 bases from V and 4 bases from J, leaving 9 bases between. The V gene's germline CDR1 is SNHLY and CDR2 FYNNEI. There are 12 residues in the CDR3. The CDR3 spells CASRAGLETQYF. For the CDR3, the DNA is TGTGCCAGCAGGGCGGGATTAGAGACCCAGTACTTC.

The V and J genes are TRBV6-4 and TRBJ2-2, with 10 bases identical to TRBD1. V gave up 10 bases and J gave up 2 bases; unmatched junction bases: 7. CDR1 is MRHNA, CDR2 SNTAGT, per germline. The CDR3 length is 15 residues. This CDR3 is CAIRGTGENTGELFF. DNA for the CDR3: TGTGCCATCCGAGGGACAGGGGAAAACACCGGGGAGCTGTTTTTT.

The V and J genes are TRBV4-1 and TRBJ2-1, with TRBD1 as a possible D gene (5 bases). This CDR3 spans 12 amino acids. From germline, CDR1 is MGHRA and CDR2 YSYEKL. V was clipped by 0 bases and J by 9 bases, with 6 bases between them. CDR3 sequence (DNA): TGCGCCAGCAGCCAAGATAGGGGTGAGCAGTTCTTC. Protein sequence: CASSQDRGEQFF.

The V call is TRBV7-8, the J call TRBJ2-2; unclear D gene. The CDR3 covers 15 residues. Trimming pared 1 base from V and 8 bases from J, leaving 14 bases between. Germline V gene data show CDR1 as SGHVS and CDR2 as FQNEAQ. DNA for the CDR3: TGTGCCAGCAGCTTAGGCACAAGTTCGACAGGGGAGCTGTTTTTT. It is translated as CASSLGTSSTGELFF.

This chain uses TRBV18 with TRBJ2-7; 10 bases align to TRBD2. The V gene end was trimmed by 4 bases and the J gene end by 3 bases; junction bases not matched to a gene: 6. This CDR3 region has 15 residues. Germline V gene lookup returns CDR1 KGHSH and CDR2 LQKENI. The CDR3 nucleotides are TGTGCCAGCTCACGAGGACTAGCGGTTAACTACGAGCAGTACTTC. Translating gives CASSRGLAVNYEQYF. Combining the CDR3 with reference TRBV18 and TRBJ2-7 gives the whole variable domain NAGVMQNPRHLVRRRGQEARLRCSPMKGHSHVYWYRQLPEEGLKFMVYLQKENIIDESGMPKERFSAEFPKEGPSILRIQQVVRGDSAAYFCASSRGLAVNYEQYFGPGTRLTVT.

The genes are TRBV9 and TRBJ2-3, with TRBD2 matching over 9 bases. V was pared by 4 bases and J by 5 bases, with 8 bases of the junction left unmatched. CDR1 is SGDLS, CDR2 YYNGEE, per germline. CDR3 size: 15 residues. The CDR3 sequence: CASSKAGGRGDTQYF. The CDR3 DNA follows: TGTGCCAGCAGCAAAGCGGGAGGCCGTGGAGATACGCAGTATTTT. Full variable domain (missing parts from reference TRBV9 and TRBJ2-3): DSGVTQTPKHLITATGQRVTLRCSPRSGDLSVYWYQQSLDQGLQFLIQYYNGEERAKGNILERFSAQQFPDLHSELNLSSLELGDSALYFCASSKAGGRGDTQYFGPGTRLTVL.